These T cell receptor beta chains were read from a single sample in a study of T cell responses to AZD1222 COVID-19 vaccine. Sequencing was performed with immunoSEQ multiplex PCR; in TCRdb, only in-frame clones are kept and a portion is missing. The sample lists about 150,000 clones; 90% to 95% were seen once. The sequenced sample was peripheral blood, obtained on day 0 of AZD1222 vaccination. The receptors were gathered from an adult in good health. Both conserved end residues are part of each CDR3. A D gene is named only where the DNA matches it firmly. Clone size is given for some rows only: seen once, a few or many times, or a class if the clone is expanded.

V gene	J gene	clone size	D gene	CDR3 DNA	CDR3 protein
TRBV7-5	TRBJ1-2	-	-	TGTGCCAGAAGCACAGACTCCGGGACAGGGAACGGCTACACCTTC	CARSTDSGTGNGYTF
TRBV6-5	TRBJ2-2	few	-	TGTGCCAGCAGTTACTCGTCCGGTTCCGGGGAGCTGTTTTTT	CASSYSSGSGELFF
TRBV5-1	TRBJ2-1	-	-	TGCGCCAGCAGGCCGGGGCTCCATCCCTACAATGAGCAGTTCTTC	CASRPGLHPYNEQFF
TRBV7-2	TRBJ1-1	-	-	TGTGCCACTAGTACGAAGGGGGACACTGAAGCTTTCTTT	CATSTKGDTEAFF
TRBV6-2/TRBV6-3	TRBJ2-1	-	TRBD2	TGTGCCAGCAGTCAACTAGCGGGAGATTATATTGAGCAGTTCTTC	CASSQLAGDYIEQFF
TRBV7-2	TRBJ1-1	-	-	TGTGCCAGCAGCTTACGGGGGAACACTGAAGCTTTCTTT	CASSLRGNTEAFF
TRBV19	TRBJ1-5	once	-	TGTGCCAGTAGTATGCTGGGGAGGGCCCAGCATTTT	CASSMLGRAQHF
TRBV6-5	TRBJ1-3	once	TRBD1	TGTGCCAGCACCCGGGACAGGGGAGGAAACACCATATATTTT	CASTRDRGGNTIYF
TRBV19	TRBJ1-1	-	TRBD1	TGTGCCAGTAGTATAGAAAGCAGGGGGTCTCATATGAACACTGAAGCTTTCTTT	CASSIESRGSHMNTEAFF
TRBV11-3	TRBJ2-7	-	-	TGTGCCAGCAGCTCCGGCTCCTACGAGCAGTACTTC	CASSSGSYEQYF
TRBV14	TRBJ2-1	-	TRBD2	TGTGCCAGCAGCGAGGGACTAGCGGCCTACAATGAGCAGTTCTTC	CASSEGLAAYNEQFF
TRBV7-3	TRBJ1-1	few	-	TGTGCCAGCAGCCCCGAGGGGGGGGCGGGCACTGAAGCTTTCTTT	CASSPEGGAGTEAFF
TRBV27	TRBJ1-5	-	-	TGTGCCAGCAGTTTTACCGGAAGTCAGCCCCAGCATTTT	CASSFTGSQPQHF
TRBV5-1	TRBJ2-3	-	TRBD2	TGCGCCAGCAGCGCAATCGGGGGGGCGGCAGATACGCAGTATTTT	CASSAIGGAADTQYF
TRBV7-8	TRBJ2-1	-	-	TGTGCCAGCAGCCGGACCGGTTACCGAGGCAATGAGCAGTTCTTC	CASSRTGYRGNEQFF
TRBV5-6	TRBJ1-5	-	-	TGTGCCAGCAGCCTCGGACAGAATCAGCCCCAGCATTTT	CASSLGQNQPQHF
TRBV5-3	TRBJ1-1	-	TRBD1	TGTGCCAGAATCAATCAGGGGGCGACCACTGAAGCTTTCTTT	CARINQGATTEAFF
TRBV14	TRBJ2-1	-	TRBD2	TGTGCCAGCAGCCTTAACCGGACTAGCGGAATGCAGTTCTTC	CASSLNRTSGMQFF
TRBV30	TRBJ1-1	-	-	TGTGCCTGGAGGTGGGGGGACACTGAAGCTTTCTTT	CAWRWGDTEAFF
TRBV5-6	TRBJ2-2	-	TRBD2	TGTGCCAGCAGCTTGGTCGGGACTAGCGGGACCGGGGAGCTGTTTTTT	CASSLVGTSGTGELFF
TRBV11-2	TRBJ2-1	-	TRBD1	TGTGCCAGCAGGGACCGGGACAGGGGGCGCGACGAGCAGTTCTTC	CASRDRDRGRDEQFF
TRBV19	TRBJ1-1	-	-	TGTGCCAGTAGTTCCGGGATTACAGCTTCCGATGAAGCTTTCTTT	CASSSGITASDEAFF
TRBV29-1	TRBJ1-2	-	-	TGCAGCGCCTTAGGGGCAGAGGAAAACTATGGCTACACCTTC	CSALGAEENYGYTF
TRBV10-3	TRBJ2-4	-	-	TGTGCCATCAGTGAGTCTCCAGGTGTAGACATTCAGTACTTC	CAISESPGVDIQYF
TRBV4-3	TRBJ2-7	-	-	TGCGCCAGCAGCCAAGGGTCAGGGGCTTTTTACGAGCAGTACTTC	CASSQGSGAFYEQYF
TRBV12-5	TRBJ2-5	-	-	TGTGCTAGTGGTTTGGCCACAGAAGAGACCCAGTACTTC	CASGLATEETQYF
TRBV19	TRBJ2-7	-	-	TGTGCCAGTAGTGACAGAAGAGTCTCCTACGAGCAGTACTTC	CASSDRRVSYEQYF
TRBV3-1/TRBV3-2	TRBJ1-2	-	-	TGTGCCAGCAGCCGTACAGTCTTGGATGGCTACACCTTC	CASSRTVLDGYTF
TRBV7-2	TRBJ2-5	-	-	TGTGCCAGCAGCTTAGCGCCCTCGGGGGTTGGAGAGACCCAGTACTTC	CASSLAPSGVGETQYF
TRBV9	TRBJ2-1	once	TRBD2	TGTGCCAGCGGGACTAGCGGGAGGGGGTCCTACAATGAGCAGTTCTTC	CASGTSGRGSYNEQFF
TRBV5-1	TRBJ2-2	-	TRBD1	TGCGCCAGCAGCGCCATGGGGACAGGGAACACCGGGGAGCTGTTTTTT	CASSAMGTGNTGELFF
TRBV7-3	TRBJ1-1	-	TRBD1	TGTGCCAGCAGCCTCGCCCCGGGACAGGGGACTACTGAAGCTTTCTTT	CASSLAPGQGTTEAFF
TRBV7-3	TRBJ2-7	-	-	TGTGCCAGCAGCTTAAGTCAGAGCTACGAGCAGTACTTC	CASSLSQSYEQYF
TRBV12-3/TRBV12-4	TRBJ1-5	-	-	TGTGCCAGCAACACGCAGGGCCATCAGCCCCAGCATTTT	CASNTQGHQPQHF
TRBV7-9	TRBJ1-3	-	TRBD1	TGTGCCAGCAGCCTGGGACAGGGCCAACGCCCGGGTGGAAACACCATATATTTT	CASSLGQGQRPGGNTIYF
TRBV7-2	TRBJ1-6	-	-	TGTGCCAGCAGCTCGCAGACAGTGGCCTATAATTCACCCCTCCACTTT	CASSSQTVAYNSPLHF
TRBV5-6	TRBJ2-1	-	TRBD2	TGTGCCAGCAGCTTGTCTCCTAGCGGGAGAGGGCCTAGGAGTGAGCAGTTCTTC	CASSLSPSGRGPRSEQFF
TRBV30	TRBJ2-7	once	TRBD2	TGTGCCTGGAGTGTACAAGCGGGAGTCCCAATGTACTTC	CAWSVQAGVPMYF
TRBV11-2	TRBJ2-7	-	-	TGTGCCAGCAGCTTATGGTTTTTGGCGGGATCCGCCTACGAGCAGTACTTC	CASSLWFLAGSAYEQYF
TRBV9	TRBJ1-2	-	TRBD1	TGTGCCAGCAGCTTCACTCCGGGACAGGGAAACTATGGCTACACCTTC	CASSFTPGQGNYGYTF
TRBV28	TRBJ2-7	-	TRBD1	TGTGCCAGCAGGGGGACAGGGGGCGTCTACGAGCAGTACTTC	CASRGTGGVYEQYF
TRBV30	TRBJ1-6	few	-	TGTGCCTGGAGTCAGGGGAGAAGGTTGGACGCACCCCTCCACTTT	CAWSQGRRLDAPLHF
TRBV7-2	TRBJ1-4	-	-	TGTGCCAGCAGCCCAAACAGGTCCCCTAATGAAAAACTGTTTTTT	CASSPNRSPNEKLFF
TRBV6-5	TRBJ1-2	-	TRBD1	TGTGCCAGCACCCCGGGACAGGGAGATTATGGCTACACCTTC	CASTPGQGDYGYTF
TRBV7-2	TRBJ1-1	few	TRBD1	TGTGCCAGCAGCCTCGGGACAGGATGGACTGAAGCTTTCTTT	CASSLGTGWTEAFF
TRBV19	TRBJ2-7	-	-	TGTGCCAGTAGTTTGGAGGGCGAAGACTCCTACGAGCAGTACTTC	CASSLEGEDSYEQYF
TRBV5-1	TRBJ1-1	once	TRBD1	TGCGCCAGCAGCTTGGAGGCGGACAGGCGGGCCACTGAAGCTTTCTTT	CASSLEADRRATEAFF
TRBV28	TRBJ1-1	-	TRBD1	TGTGCCAGCAGTTCAGGGGGTAGCAAAGCTTTCTTT	CASSSGGSKAFF
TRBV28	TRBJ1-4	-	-	TGTGCCAGCAGTTTACTGAATAATGAAAAACTGTTTTTT	CASSLLNNEKLFF
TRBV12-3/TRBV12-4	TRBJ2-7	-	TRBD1	TGTGCCAGCAGTGAAGGACAGGGCGGGCAGTACTTC	CASSEGQGGQYF
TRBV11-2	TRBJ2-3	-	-	TGTGCCAGCAGCTTAGGCCGGGGTCGAGGGGGGGTCACAGATACGCAGTATTTT	CASSLGRGRGGVTDTQYF
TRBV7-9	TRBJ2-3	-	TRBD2	TGTGCCAGCAGCTTAGGAGCGGGAGGAGATACGCAGTATTTT	CASSLGAGGDTQYF
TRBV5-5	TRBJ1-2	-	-	TGTGCCAGCAGCTTGGCCGGCAGGGGCTATGGCTACACCTTC	CASSLAGRGYGYTF
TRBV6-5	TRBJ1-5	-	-	TGTGCCAGCAGTTACAGAAGCAATCAGCCCCAGCATTTT	CASSYRSNQPQHF
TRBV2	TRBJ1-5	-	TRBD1	TGTGCCAGCAGGGCGGACAGGTACAATCAGCCCCAGCATTTT	CASRADRYNQPQHF
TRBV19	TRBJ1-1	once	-	TGTGCCAGTATCTGGGCGGGACGCCTCGGGACTGAAGCTTTCTTT	CASIWAGRLGTEAFF
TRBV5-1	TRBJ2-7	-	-	TGCGCCAGCAGCTTGACCCCTAGCGAGCAGTACTTC	CASSLTPSEQYF